These 12 T cell receptor beta chains were sequenced from one sample in a study of cytomegalovirus exposure and HLA in healthy donors. Use of 60 Vbeta and 13 Jbeta primers characterized the PCR. Sequencing was performed with immunoSEQ multiplex PCR; in TCRdb, only in-frame clones are kept and a portion is missing. The profile shows around 180,000 clones, about three quarters of them singletons. Sequencing was carried out using PBMCs. These receptors came from a girl under 18 in good health and CMV-seronegative.

This clone showed up just a few times. The genes are TRBV18 and TRBJ1-5, with D possibly matching TRBD1 (5 bases). Germline V gene sequence: CDR1 KGHSH, CDR2 LQKENI. The CDR3 totals 14 residues. V lost 6 bases and J lost 7, with 16 bases in between. The DNA for the CDR3 is TGTGCCAGCTCCAGGGTGGGGCTATGGCAGCCCCAGCATTTT. Amino acids: CASSRVGLWQPQHF.

In this sample, this clone turned up once. This chain connects TRBV2 to TRBJ2-7, with 8 bases lining up with TRBD2. The CDR3 is made up of 13 amino acids. CDR1 SNHLY and CDR2 FYNNEI come from the germline V gene. Trimming took 3 bases from V and 5 from J; bases not matched to a gene: 3. The CDR3, as DNA: TGTGCCAGCAGTGACGGACTAGCTGACGAGCAGTACTTC. This translates into CASSDGLADEQYF.

The chain couples TRBV7-9 to TRBJ1-2; D perhaps matches TRBD1 (5 bases). Between the trimmed V and J ends, which lost 1 base and 4 bases, there was a span of 10 bases. This CDR3 has 14 amino acids. Germline lookup yields CDR1 SEHNR and CDR2 FQNEAQ (reference sequence). The CDR3 sequence is CASSLGTYSYGYTF. CDR3 bases: TGTGCCAGCAGCTTAGGGACATACAGCTATGGCTACACCTTC.

The chain uses TRBV4-2 and TRBJ2-7; D might be TRBD1 (5 bases). V lost 0 bases, J lost 2 bases, and 5 bases lay in between. This CDR3 is built from 13 residues. Germline loops: CDR1 LGHNA, CDR2 YNFKEQ. The CDR3 DNA follows: TGTGCCAGCAGCCAAGAGACAGCCTACGAGCAGTACTTC. It encodes CASSQETAYEQYF.

The chain joins TRBV5-4 to TRBJ1-2, with no clear D. This CDR3 has 14 amino acids. The germline V gene encodes CDR1 SGHNT and CDR2 YYREEE (reference sequence). V lost 1 base, J lost 3 bases, and 10 bases lay in between. In nucleotides, the CDR3 is TGTGCCAGCAGCTTGTCCCAGAAAGACTATGGCTACACCTTC. Encoded protein: CASSLSQKDYGYTF.

DNA of the CDR3: TGTGCCACCAGCAGCGATCGGGGCGGGGGACCCACAGATACGCAGTATTTT. Translation: CATSSDRGGGPTDTQYF. The chain employs TRBV15 and TRBJ2-3; 7 bases map to TRBD2. This CDR3 spans 17 amino acids. Germline V gene data show CDR1 as LNHNV and CDR2 as YYDKDF (reference sequence). V was clipped by 3 bases and J by 2 bases; unmatched bases: 11.

The V gene is TRBV6-5, the J gene TRBJ1-2, with D maybe TRBD1 (5 bases). The CDR3 is 13 residues long. The germline V gene encodes CDR1 MNHEY and CDR2 SVGAGI. Trimming left V 6 bases short and J 3 bases short, with 11 bases between. CDR3 amino acids: CASRPDRDYGYTF. The CDR3, as DNA: TGTGCCAGCAGACCCGACAGAGACTATGGCTACACCTTC.

This clone was found a few times. This chain connects TRBV30 to TRBJ1-5; D not resolved. The CDR3 sequence is 14 residues long. The V gene's germline CDR1 is GTSNPN and CDR2 SVGIG (reference sequence). Trimming removed 3 bases from V and 1 base from J, with 10 bases in between. In DNA, the CDR3 is TGTGCCTGGAGCGTATACGGGAGCAATCAGCCCCAGCATTTT. It specifies CAWSVYGSNQPQHF.

The chain uses TRBV27 and TRBJ1-6; D uncertain. Trimming removed 0 bases from V and 8 bases from J, with 17 bases in between. Germline CDR1 is MNHEY and CDR2 is SMNVEV (reference sequence). The CDR3 runs 17 residues. CDR3 DNA sequence: TGTGCCAGCAGTTTATCACCGGCAACCCCACTAGATTCACCCCTCCACTTT. Its protein product is CASSLSPATPLDSPLHF.

The chain couples TRBV7-9 to TRBJ1-1, with D uncertain. CDR3 length: 13 residues. V was pared by 4 bases and J by 0 bases, with 6 bases between. The V gene's germline CDR1 is SEHNR and CDR2 FQNEAQ (reference sequence). CDR3 region: CASSWEMNTEAFF. The CDR3 DNA is TGTGCCAGCAGCTGGGAGATGAACACTGAAGCTTTCTTT.

Only a few counts were recorded for this clone. The chain couples TRBV7-2 to TRBJ1-1; 8 bases are a match to TRBD1. CDR1 SGHTA and CDR2 FQGNSA come from the germline V gene. This CDR3 contains 13 residues. The V segment lost 5 bases and the J segment 9 bases; nucleotides outside the gene matches: 8. The CDR3 bases are TGTGCCAGCAGCCCATTAGGACAGGGACAAGCTTTCTTT. Protein product: CASSPLGQGQAFF.

This chain joins TRBV30 and TRBJ2-2; 7 bases line up with TRBD1. CDR3 size: 14 residues. V trimming: 3 bases; J trimming: 3 bases; junction bases outside the gene matches: 4. Germline loops: CDR1 GTSNPN, CDR2 SVGIG (reference sequence). The chain's CDR3 is CAWRGDRYTGELFF. CDR3 in DNA: TGTGCCTGGAGAGGGGACAGATACACCGGGGAGCTGTTTTTT.